This TCR beta chain was sequenced for a study of blood T cell repertoires in COVID-19. For the study at large: Sources were T cells, B-cell-depleted T cells, or PBMCs; the material itself was cDNA or gDNA.

The CDR3 contains 14 residues. V gave up 5 bases and J gave up 7 bases; unmatched junction bases: 5. CDR1 is SGHNT, CDR2 YYREEE, per germline (reference sequence). This clone was detected once. Patients in Seattle were enrolled during active infection, then followed longitudinally. In the authors' workflow: Using reference gene primer amplification, nucleated cell counts were estimated. Libraries were prepared by immunoSEQ multiplex PCR; TCRdb keeps only in-frame clonotypes and omits some of them. The V and J calls and the clone size are those of that table, but D and trimming were determined from the DNA. The sample records some 160,000 clones, 85% being singletons.

This receptor was obtained from a woman aged 80 or over with COVID-19, enrolled during active disease. Sequencing used peripheral blood. The chain links TRBV5-4 to TRBJ1-4, with TRBD1 matching over 10 bases. The CDR3 DNA follows: TGTGCCAGCAGATCGGGACAGGGGCTTGAAAAACTGTTTTTT. This translates into CASRSGQGLEKLFF.